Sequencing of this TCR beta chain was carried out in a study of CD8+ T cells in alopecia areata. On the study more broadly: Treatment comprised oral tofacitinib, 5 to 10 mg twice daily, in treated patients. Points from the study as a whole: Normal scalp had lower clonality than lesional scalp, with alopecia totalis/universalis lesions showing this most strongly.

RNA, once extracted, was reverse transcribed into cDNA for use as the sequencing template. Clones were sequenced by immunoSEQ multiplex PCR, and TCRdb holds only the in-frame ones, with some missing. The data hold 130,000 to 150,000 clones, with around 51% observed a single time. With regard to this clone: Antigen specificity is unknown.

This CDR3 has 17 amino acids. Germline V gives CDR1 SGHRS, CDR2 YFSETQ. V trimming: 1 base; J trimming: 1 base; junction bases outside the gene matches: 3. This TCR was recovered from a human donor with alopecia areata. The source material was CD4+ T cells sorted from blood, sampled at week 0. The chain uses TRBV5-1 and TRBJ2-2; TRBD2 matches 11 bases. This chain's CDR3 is CASSLFSGRVNTGELFF. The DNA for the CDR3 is TGCGCCAGCAGCTTGTTTAGCGGGAGGGTGAACACCGGGGAGCTGTTTTTT.